The TCR beta chain under discussion was sequenced for a study of regulatory T cells in long-lasting Graves disease (dated by TCRdb to 2020 to 2022). At the level of the whole study: To count as having persistent Graves' disease, a patient had to have received antithyroid drug treatment for over 5 years with TSH receptor autoantibodies remaining persistently positive. Persistent Graves' disease patients were compared with newly diagnosed Graves' disease patients by peripheral blood TCR sequencing and RNA sequencing. The study was conducted in China and was registered as a clinical trial. A total of roughly 33 samples were covered by TCR sequencing, comprising approximately 13 persistent and around 20 newly diagnosed Graves' disease patients. On average, persistent Graves' disease patients in the clinical cohort had been on antithyroid drugs for around ten years. General study outcomes and caveats: Only the TCR beta chain was sequenced and analyzed. Lower TCR Shannon entropy and fewer highly expanded clones were observed in persistent Graves' disease patients than in newly diagnosed patients, which suggested clonal expansion. A larger number of public clonotypes was shared among persistent patients (approximately 3,000) than among newly diagnosed patients (around 970). Peripheral blood alone was examined, since thyroid tissue, which constituted the primary lesion, could not be accessed. Preferential use of TRBV28, TRBJ1-2 and TRBJ2-5 was observed in persistent disease, whereas TRBV20-1 and TRBJ2-1 were favored in newly diagnosed disease. The authors noted that the small sample size was a limitation that may lower accuracy.

Receptor libraries were prepared by multiplex PCR. Sequencing relied on an Illumina HiSeq 4000. iRepertoire HTBI primers and Arm-PCR amplification of CDR3 regions were used to construct TCR beta libraries. Before sequencing, the PCR products underwent gel purification. For the original study's pipeline: Gene usage analysis of CDR3 amino acid clonotypes relied on the approximately 60 TRBV and 13 to 15 TRBJ segments identified across samples. COPE and FqMerger were used to merge filtered high-quality paired reads into contigs. BLAST was used to align contigs to IMGT TRBV, TRBD and TRBJ reference genes, with CDR3 defined following IMGT. Highly expanded clones were defined as clonotypes with a frequency above 0.1%. Shannon entropy was used to measure repertoire diversity, and the Gini coefficient was used to measure V-J evenness. A clonotype was considered public if more than one individual shared it. The public reads were reprocessed in TCRdb via fastp at Q25 and MiXCR, keeping in-frame beta chains. Records with the same CDR3 protein are collapsed into one entry carrying the most frequent genes and DNA. Here the V and J calls rest on TCRdb's processing, not on the authors' analysis. Present in this sample are around 400,000 distinct CDR3 sequences, around 20% of which were seen just once. Of the sample, 14% is held by the ten largest clones.

From cysteine to phenylalanine, the CDR3 is 12 amino acids long. The CDR3 DNA has 36 bases and is translated from base 1. The germline V gene (reference sequence) sets CDR1 to SGHNT and CDR2 to YYREEE. Comments on this clonotype: Its cognate antigen has yet to be identified. Relative to the germline gene, one junction end is altered; a read error may explain this.

Interpreted using the paper, the time point label stands for: persistent/refractory GD, antithyroid drugs over 5 years with positive TRAb. RNA was extracted from PBMCs in TRIzol for both TCR sequencing and RNA sequencing. The diagnosis of Graves' disease followed American Thyroid Association guidelines. The patients came from an endocrinology department in Xi'an, China. From each patient, approximately 10 milliliters of peripheral blood was collected into an EDTA anticoagulant tube. Ficoll Paque Plus density gradient separation was used to isolate PBMCs, and no further T cell sorting was done. RNA quality was checked with an Agilent 2100 Bioanalyzer and agarose gel, and concentration with a NanoDrop 2000.

Sequences were derived from peripheral blood mononuclear cells (PBMCs), sampled when the disease was refractory, from a patient treated with antithyroid drugs. The chain was built from TRBV5-4 and TRBJ2-7; the D gene is perhaps TRBD1 or TRBD2, each of them matching over 5 bases. The clonotype was recovered from a female donor with Graves disease. The sequenced DNA: TGTGCCAGCAGCAAACAACGGGACCATTTTCTATTC. It translates to CASSKQRDHFLF. When the CDR3 is completed using the reference TRBV5-4 and TRBJ2-7 genes on either side, the full variable domain is ETGVTQSPTHLIKTRGQQVTLRCSSQSGHNTVSWYQQALGQGPQFIFQYYREEENGRGNFPPRFSGLQFPNYSSELNVNALELDDSALYLCASSKQRDHFLFGPGTRLTVT.